These T cell receptor beta chains were read from a single sample in a study of blood T cells in healthy people across ages. TCRdb analysed the 5' RACE reads with MiXCR anew, one entry per CDR3 protein. The data hold around 870,000 distinct CDR3 sequences, with 25% to 35% observed a single time. The sequenced sample was blood. The receptors were gathered from a woman over 75 in good health. Both conserved end residues are part of each CDR3. D genes are given only for firm matches. Size values are once, few and many counts, or a class for expanded clones, and some rows have none.

TRBD2 | TRBJ2-3 | TRBV5-6 | NA | TGTGCCAGCAGCTTAGCGGGAGATCGGACAGATACGCAGTATTTT | CASSLAGDRTDTQYF
TRBD1 | TRBJ1-2 | TRBV15 | many | TGTGCCACCAGCAGTCCGGGACAGATCTATGGCTACACCTTC | CATSSPGQIYGYTF
NA | TRBJ2-3 | TRBV7-9 | NA | TGTGCCAGCAGCTTTGGAAAGGGGCTTGGCACAGATACGCAGTATTTT | CASSFGKGLGTDTQYF
NA | TRBJ2-7 | TRBV7-2 | NA | TGTGCCAGCAGCTTGAGCGGGTATCTTTACGAGCAGTACTTC | CASSLSGYLYEQYF
NA | TRBJ1-1 | TRBV9 | NA | TGTGCCAGCAACCCGGAGGGATCAAGGAACACTGAAGCTTTCTTT | CASNPEGSRNTEAFF
TRBD1 | TRBJ1-5 | TRBV19 | NA | TGTGCCAGTAGTAACAGGGGAAGACAGCCCCAGCATTTT | CASSNRGRQPQHF
NA | TRBJ1-1 | TRBV7-2 | NA | TGTGCCAGCAGCTTAGGATCCTCGGGAGTCAACACTGAAGCTTTCTTT | CASSLGSSGVNTEAFF
TRBD1 | TRBJ1-4 | TRBV7-9 | many | TGTGCCAGCAGCTTAACTACAGGGGTGGATGAAAAACTGTTTTTT | CASSLTTGVDEKLFF
TRBD1 | TRBJ1-1 | TRBV2 | NA | TGTGCCAGCAGTGAAGGGACAGGGGTATGGACTGAAGCTTTCTTT | CASSEGTGVWTEAFF
NA | TRBJ2-7 | TRBV20-1 | many | TGCAGTGCTAGGTCTGTGGGCAGCCCCTCCTACGAGCAGTACTTC | CSARSVGSPSYEQYF
NA | TRBJ2-6 | TRBV29-1 | many | TGCAGCGTGAGCGGTAGGGGGGGAGGATCTGGGGCCAACGTCCTGACTTTC | CSVSGRGGGSGANVLTF
NA | TRBJ2-7 | TRBV18 | NA | TGTGCCAGCTCACCACTAACAGGCAAGCAGTACTTC | CASSPLTGKQYF
TRBD2 | TRBJ2-1 | TRBV12-3/TRBV12-4 | many | TGTGCCAGCAGGCCTAGCGGGGGGCTAAATGAGCAGTTCTTC | CASRPSGGLNEQFF
TRBD2 | TRBJ2-3 | TRBV7-2 | many | TGTGCCAGCAGGCGCCATTTAAGCGGGGGCAACACAGATACGCAGTATTTT | CASRRHLSGGNTDTQYF
TRBD2 | TRBJ2-1 | TRBV7-2 | NA | TGTGCCAGCAGCATAGAGGCTAGCGGGCGCTACAATGAGCAGTTCTTC | CASSIEASGRYNEQFF
NA | TRBJ2-7 | TRBV20-1 | many | TGCAGTGCTAGGATAGCGGGACAGGAAACCTACGAGCAGTACTTC | CSARIAGQETYEQYF
NA | TRBJ2-5 | TRBV28 | many | TGTGCCAGCAGTTTGGTTGAGGAGACCCAGTACTTC | CASSLVEETQYF
TRBD1 | TRBJ1-1 | TRBV7-8 | NA | TGTGCCAGCAGCTCAGAGGGGGCCGGTTGGAAGACTGAAGCTTTCTTT | CASSSEGAGWKTEAFF
TRBD1 | TRBJ1-2 | TRBV5-1 | NA | TGCGCCAGCAGCCTATGGACAGGGGGTGGCAACACCTTC | CASSLWTGGGNTF
NA | TRBJ1-2 | TRBV24-1 | many | TGTGCCACCAGTGAGGGAGGGATTGGTGGCTACACCTTC | CATSEGGIGGYTF
NA | TRBJ2-1 | TRBV20-1 | NA | TGCAGTGCTGAACTAGTCCTCAATGAGCAGTTCTTC | CSAELVLNEQFF
NA | TRBJ1-2 | TRBV2 | many | TGTGCCAGCAGTGAAACAGTCGGAATAATAGCTAACTATGGCTACACCTTC | CASSETVGIIANYGYTF
NA | TRBJ1-2 | TRBV14 | many | TGTGCCAGCAGCCAAGATCGAAGGGGCTACTATGGCTACACCTTC | CASSQDRRGYYGYTF
TRBD2 | TRBJ2-7 | TRBV20-1 | NA | TGCAGTGCTAGAGTCCTCCTGGCTAGCGGGGGCGTCTCCTACGAGCAGTACTTC | CSARVLLASGGVSYEQYF
NA | TRBJ1-2 | TRBV6-9 | NA | TGTGCCAGCAGTTATTCTTGGGGCCAGAGACCCCATGGCTACACCTTC | CASSYSWGQRPHGYTF
TRBD1 | TRBJ1-2 | TRBV7-9 | many | TGTGCCAGCAGCACCAGGGGGGGAAACTATGGCTACACCTTC | CASSTRGGNYGYTF
TRBD1 | TRBJ1-2 | TRBV7-2 | many | TGTGCCAGCAGCATCGGGACAGTCTATGGCTACACCTTC | CASSIGTVYGYTF
NA | TRBJ2-1 | TRBV20-1 | many | TGCAGTGCTAGGGGGGGAATGGCCTCCTACAATGAGCAGTTCTTC | CSARGGMASYNEQFF
NA | TRBJ2-5 | TRBV7-7 | many | TGTGCTAGCAGCTTAGAGTACAGCGGGGAGACCCAGTACTTC | CASSLEYSGETQYF